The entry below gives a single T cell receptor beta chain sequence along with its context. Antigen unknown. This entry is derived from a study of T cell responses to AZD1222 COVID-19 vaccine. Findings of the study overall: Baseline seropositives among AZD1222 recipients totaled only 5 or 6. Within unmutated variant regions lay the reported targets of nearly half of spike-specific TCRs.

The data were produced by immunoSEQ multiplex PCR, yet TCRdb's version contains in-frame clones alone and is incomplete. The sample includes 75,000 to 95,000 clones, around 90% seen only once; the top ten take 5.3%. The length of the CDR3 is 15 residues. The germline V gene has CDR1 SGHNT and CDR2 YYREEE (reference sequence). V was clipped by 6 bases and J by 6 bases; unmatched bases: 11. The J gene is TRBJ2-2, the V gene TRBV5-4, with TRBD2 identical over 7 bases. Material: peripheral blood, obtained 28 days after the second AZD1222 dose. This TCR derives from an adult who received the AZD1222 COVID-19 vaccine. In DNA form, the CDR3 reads TGTGCCAGCACCCTGGGGGGGGTTAAATCCGGGGAGCTGTTTTTT. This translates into CASTLGGVKSGELFF.